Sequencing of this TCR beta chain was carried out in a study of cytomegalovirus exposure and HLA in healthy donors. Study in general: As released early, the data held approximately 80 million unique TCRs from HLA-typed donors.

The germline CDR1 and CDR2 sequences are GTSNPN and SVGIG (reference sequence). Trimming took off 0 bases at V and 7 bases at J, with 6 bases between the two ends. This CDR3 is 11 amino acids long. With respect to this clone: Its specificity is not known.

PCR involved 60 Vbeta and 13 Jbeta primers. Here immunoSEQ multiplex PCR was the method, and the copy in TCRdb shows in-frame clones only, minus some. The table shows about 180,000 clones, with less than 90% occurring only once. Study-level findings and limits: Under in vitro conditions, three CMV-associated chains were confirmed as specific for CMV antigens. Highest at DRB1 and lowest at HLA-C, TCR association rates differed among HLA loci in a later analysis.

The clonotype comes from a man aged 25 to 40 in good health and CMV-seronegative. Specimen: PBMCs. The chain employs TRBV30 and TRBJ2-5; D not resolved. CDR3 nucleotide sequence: TGTGCCTGGAGTGTACAGTTGACCCAGTACTTC. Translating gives CAWSVQLTQYF.